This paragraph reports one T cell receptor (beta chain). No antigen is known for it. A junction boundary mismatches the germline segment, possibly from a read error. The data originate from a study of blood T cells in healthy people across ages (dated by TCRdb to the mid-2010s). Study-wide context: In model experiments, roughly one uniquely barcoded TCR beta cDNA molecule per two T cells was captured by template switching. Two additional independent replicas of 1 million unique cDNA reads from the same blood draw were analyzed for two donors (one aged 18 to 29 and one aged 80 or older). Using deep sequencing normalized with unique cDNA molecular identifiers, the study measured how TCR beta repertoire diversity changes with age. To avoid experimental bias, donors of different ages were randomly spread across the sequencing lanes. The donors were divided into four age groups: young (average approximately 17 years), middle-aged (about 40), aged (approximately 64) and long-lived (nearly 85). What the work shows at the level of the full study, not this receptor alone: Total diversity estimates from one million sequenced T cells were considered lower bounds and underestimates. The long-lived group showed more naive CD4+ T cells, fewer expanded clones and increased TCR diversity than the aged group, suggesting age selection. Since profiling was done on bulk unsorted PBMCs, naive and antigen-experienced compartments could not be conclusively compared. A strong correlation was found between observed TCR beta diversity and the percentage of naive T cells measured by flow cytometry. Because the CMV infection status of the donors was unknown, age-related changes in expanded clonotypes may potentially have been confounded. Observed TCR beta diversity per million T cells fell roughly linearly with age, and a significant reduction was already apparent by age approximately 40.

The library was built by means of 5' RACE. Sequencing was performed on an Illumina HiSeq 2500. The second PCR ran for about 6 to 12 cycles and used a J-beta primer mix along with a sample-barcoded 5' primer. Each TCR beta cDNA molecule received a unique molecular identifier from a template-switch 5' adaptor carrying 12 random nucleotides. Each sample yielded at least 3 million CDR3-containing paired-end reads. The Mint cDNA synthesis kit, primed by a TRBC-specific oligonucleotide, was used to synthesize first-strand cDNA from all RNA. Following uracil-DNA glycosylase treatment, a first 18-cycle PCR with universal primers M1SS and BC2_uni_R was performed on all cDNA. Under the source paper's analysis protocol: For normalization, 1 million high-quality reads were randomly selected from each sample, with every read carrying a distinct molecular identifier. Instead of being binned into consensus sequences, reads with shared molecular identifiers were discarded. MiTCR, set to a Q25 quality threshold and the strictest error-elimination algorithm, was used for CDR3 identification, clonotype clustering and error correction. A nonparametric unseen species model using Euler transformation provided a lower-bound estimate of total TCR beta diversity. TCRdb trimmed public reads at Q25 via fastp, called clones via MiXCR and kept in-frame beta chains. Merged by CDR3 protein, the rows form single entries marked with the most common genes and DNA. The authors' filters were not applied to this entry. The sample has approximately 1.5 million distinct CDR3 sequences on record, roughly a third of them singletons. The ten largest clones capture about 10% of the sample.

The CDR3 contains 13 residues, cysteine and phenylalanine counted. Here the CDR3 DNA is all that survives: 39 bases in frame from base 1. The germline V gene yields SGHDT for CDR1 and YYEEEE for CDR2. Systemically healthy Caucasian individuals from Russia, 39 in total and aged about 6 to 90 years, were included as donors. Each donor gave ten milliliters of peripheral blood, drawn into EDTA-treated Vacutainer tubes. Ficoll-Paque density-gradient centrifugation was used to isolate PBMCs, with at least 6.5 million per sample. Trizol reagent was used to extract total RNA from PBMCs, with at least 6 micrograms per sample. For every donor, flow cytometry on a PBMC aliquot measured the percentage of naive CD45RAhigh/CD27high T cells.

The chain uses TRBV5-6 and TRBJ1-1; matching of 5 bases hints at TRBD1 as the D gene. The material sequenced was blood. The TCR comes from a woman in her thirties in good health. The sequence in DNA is TGTGTCAGCAGCTTGGGCGGGGGGACCGGGGCTTTCTTT. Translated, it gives CVSSLGGGTGAFF.